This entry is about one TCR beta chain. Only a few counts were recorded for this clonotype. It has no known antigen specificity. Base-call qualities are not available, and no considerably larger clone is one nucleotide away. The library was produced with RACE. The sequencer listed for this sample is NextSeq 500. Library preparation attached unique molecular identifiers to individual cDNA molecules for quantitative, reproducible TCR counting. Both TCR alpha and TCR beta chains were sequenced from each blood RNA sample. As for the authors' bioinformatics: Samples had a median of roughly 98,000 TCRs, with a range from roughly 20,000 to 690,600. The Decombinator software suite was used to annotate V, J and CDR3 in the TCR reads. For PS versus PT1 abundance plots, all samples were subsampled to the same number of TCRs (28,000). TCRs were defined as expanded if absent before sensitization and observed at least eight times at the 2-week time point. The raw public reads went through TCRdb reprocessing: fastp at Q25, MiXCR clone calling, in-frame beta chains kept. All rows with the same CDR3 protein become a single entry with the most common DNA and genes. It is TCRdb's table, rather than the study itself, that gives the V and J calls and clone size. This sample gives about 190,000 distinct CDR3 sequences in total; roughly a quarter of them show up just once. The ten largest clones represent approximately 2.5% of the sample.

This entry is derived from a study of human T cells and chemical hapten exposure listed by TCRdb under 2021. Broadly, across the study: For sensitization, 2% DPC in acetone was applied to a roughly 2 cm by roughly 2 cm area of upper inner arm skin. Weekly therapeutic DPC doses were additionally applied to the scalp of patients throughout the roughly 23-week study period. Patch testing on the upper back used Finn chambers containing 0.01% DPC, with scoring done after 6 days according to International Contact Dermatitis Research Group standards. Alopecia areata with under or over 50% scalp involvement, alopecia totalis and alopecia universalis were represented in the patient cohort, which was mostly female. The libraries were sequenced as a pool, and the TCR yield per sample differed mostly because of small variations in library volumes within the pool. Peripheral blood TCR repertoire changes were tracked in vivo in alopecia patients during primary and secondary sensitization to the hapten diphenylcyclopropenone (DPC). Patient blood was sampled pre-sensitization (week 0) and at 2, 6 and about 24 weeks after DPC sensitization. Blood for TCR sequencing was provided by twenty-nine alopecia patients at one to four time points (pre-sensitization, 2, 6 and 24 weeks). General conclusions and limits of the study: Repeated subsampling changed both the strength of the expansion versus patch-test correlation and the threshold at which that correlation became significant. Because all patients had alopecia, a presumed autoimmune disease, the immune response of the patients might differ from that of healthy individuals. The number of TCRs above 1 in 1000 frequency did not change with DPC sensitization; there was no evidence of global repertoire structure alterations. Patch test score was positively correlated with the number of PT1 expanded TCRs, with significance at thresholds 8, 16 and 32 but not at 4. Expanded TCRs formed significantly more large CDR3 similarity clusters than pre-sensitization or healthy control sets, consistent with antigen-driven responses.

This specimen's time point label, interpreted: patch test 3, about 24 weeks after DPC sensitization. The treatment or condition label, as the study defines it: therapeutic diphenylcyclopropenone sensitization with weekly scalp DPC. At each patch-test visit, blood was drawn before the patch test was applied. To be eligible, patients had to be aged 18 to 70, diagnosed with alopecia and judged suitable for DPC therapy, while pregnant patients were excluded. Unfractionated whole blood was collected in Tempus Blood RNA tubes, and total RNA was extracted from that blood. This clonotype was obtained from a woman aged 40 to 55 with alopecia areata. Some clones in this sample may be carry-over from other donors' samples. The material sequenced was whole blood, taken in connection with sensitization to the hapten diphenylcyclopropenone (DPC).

The sequence in DNA is TGCGCCAGCAGCCCTCCCGCTAGCGGGAGCGGAGATACGCAGTATTTT. The resulting protein is CASSPPASGSGDTQYF. The chain is made from TRBV5-1 and TRBJ2-3; the junction holds 10 bases that match TRBD2. The CDR3 goes from the cysteine to the phenylalanine over 16 residues. Only the CDR3 DNA is retained, 48 bases long and in frame from the first base. Via the germline V gene, CDR1 is SGHRS and CDR2 YFSETQ. The V end gives up 4 bases and the J end 5 bases, leaving 10 bases in the junction not matched to a gene.